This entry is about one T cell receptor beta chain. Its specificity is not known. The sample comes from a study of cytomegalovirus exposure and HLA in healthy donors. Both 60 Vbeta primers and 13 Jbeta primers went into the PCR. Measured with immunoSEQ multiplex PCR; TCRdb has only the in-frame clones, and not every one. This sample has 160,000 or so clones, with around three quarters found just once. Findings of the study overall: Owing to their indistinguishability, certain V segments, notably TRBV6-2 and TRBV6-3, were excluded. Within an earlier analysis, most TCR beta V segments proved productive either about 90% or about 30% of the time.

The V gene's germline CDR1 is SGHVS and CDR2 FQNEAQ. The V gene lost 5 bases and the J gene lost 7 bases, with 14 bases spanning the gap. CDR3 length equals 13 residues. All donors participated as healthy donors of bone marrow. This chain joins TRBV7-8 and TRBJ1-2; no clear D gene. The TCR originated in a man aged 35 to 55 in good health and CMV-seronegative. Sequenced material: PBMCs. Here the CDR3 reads CASSPTPEGGYTF. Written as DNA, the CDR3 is TGTGCCAGCAGCCCGACACCGGAGGGTGGCTACACCTTC. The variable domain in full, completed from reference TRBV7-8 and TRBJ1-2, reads GAGVSQSPRYKVAKRGQDVALRCDPISGHVSLFWYQQALGQGPEFLTYFQNEAQLDKSGLPSDRFFAERPEGSVSTLKIQRTQQEDSAVYLCASSPTPEGGYTFGSGTRLTVV.